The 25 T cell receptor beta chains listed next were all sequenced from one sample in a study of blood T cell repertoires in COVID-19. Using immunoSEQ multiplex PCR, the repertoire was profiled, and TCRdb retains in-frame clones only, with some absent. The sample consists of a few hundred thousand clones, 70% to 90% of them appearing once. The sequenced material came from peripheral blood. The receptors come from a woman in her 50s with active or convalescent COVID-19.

CDR3 amino acids: CASSVSGFGNQPQHF. Written as DNA, the CDR3 is TGTGCCAGCAGTGTTTCGGGGTTCGGCAATCAGCCCCAGCATTTT. The chain recombines TRBV2 with TRBJ1-5; the D is unclear. The length of the CDR3 is 15 residues. V was clipped by 4 bases and J by 2 bases, with 12 bases between them. The germline gives CDR1 SNHLY, CDR2 FYNNEI.

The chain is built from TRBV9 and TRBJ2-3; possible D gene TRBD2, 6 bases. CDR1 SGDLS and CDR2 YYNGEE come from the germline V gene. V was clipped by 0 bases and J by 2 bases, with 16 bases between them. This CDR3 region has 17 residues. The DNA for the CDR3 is TGTGCCAGCAGCGTAGCAATTACGGGACTTGACACAGATACGCAGTATTTT. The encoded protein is CASSVAITGLDTDTQYF.

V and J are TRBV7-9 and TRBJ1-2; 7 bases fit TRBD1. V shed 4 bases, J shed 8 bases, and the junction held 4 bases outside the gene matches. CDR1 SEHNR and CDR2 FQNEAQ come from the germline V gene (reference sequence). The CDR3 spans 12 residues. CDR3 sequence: CASSYDRVGYTF. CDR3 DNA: TGTGCCAGCAGCTACGACAGGGTCGGCTACACCTTC. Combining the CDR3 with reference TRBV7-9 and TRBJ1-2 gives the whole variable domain DTGVSQNPRHKITKRGQNVTFRCDPISEHNRLYWYRQTLGQGPEFLTYFQNEAQLEKSRLLSDRFSAERPKGSFSTLEIQRTEQGDSAMYLCASSYDRVGYTFGSGTRLTVV.

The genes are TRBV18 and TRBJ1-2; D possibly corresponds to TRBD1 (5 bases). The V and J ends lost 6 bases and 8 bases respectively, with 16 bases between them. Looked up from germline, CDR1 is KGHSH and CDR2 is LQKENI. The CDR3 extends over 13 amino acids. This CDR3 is CASSLKGVDGYTF. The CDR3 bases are TGTGCCAGCTCCCTTAAAGGGGTAGACGGCTACACCTTC.

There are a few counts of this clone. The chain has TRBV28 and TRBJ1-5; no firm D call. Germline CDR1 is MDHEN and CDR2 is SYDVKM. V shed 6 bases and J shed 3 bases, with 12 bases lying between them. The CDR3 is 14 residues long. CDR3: CASRKRGDNQPQHF. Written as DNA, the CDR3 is TGTGCCAGCAGAAAAAGAGGCGACAATCAGCCCCAGCATTTT.

For the CDR3, the DNA is TGTGCCAGTACCTACCATCAGGAAGGGGCAGAAGAAGAGACCCAGTACTTC. Protein sequence: CASTYHQEGAEEETQYF. The chain carries TRBV6-4 and TRBJ2-5; tentative D call: TRBD1 (5 bases). The CDR3 runs 17 residues. The germline gives CDR1 MRHNA, CDR2 SNTAGT. With 9 bases removed from V and 3 bases from J, the gap between germline ends came to 26 bases.

This CDR3 is CASSQDRTRSYEQYF. Written as DNA, the CDR3 is TGTGCCAGCAGCCAGGACAGGACAAGGTCCTACGAGCAGTACTTC. This chain links TRBV14 with TRBJ2-7; 7 nucleotides line up with TRBD1. Germline CDR1 and CDR2: SGHDN and FVKESK. The CDR3 sequence is 15 residues long. V was pared by 3 bases and J by 1 base, with 6 bases of the junction left unmatched. The whole variable domain, filled in from reference TRBV14 and TRBJ2-7, reads EAGVTQFPSHSVIEKGQTVTLRCDPISGHDNLYWYRRVMGKEIKFLLHFVKESKQDESGMPNNRFLAERTGGTYSTLKVQPAELEDSGVYFCASSQDRTRSYEQYFGPGTRLTVT.

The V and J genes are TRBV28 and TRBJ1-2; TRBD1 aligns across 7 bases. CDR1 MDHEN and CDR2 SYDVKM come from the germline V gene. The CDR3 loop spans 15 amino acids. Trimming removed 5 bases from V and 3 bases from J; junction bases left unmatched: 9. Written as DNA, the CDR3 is TGTGCCAGCAGTCCGAGGGGGCGGTCTGACTATGGCTACACCTTC. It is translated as CASSPRGRSDYGYTF.

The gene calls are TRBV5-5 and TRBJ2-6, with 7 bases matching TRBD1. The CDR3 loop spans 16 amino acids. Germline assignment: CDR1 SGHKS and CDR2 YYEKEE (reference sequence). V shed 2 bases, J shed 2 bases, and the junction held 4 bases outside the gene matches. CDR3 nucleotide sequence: TGTGCCAGCAGCTTAGTAGGGGGCGCTGGGGCCAACGTCCTGACTTTC. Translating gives CASSLVGGAGANVLTF.

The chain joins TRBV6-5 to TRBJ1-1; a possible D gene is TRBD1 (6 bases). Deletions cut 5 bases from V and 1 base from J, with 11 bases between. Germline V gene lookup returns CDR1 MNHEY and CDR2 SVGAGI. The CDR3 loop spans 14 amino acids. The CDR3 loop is CASSPDRWNTEAFF. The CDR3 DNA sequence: TGTGCCAGCAGTCCCGACAGGTGGAACACTGAAGCTTTCTTT.

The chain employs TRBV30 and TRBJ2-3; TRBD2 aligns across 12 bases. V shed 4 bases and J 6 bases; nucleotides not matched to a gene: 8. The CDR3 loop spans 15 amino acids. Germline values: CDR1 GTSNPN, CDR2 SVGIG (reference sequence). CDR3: CAWKASGRAFDTQYF. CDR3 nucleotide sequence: TGTGCCTGGAAGGCTAGCGGGAGGGCGTTCGATACGCAGTATTTT.

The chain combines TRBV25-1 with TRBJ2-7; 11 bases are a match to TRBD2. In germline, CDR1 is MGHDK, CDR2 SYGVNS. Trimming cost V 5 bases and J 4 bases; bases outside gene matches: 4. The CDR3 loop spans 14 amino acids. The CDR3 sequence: CASSQGLAVYEQYF. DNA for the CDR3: TGTGCCAGCAGTCAGGGACTAGCGGTATACGAGCAGTACTTC.

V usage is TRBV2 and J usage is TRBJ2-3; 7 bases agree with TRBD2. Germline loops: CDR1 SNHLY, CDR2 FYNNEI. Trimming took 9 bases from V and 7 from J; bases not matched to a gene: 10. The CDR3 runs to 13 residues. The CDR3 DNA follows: TGTGCCAGTGGTTCAAGCGGGGCCAATACGCAGTATTTT. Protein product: CASGSSGANTQYF.

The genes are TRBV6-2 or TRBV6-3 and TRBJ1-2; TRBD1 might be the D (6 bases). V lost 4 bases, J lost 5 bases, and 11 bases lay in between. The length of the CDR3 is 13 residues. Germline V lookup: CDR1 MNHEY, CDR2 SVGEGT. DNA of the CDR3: TGTGCCAGCAGTTTGACAGGAGATTATGGCTACACCTTC. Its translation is CASSLTGDYGYTF.

The CDR3: CATSGGQALGYTF. The CDR3 nucleotides are TGTGCCACCAGCGGGGGACAGGCACTTGGCTACACCTTC. This chain joins TRBV24-1 and TRBJ1-2, with TRBD1 identical over 8 bases. The length of the CDR3 is 13 residues. The ends lost 7 bases at V and 7 bases at J; junction bases unmatched: 7. CDR1 and CDR2 from the germline V gene are KGHDR and SFDVKD.

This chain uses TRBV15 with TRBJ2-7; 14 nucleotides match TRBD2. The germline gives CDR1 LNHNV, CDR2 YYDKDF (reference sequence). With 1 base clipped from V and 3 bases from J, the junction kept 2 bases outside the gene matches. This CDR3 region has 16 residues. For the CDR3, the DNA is TGTGCCACCAGCAGAGGACTAGCGGGAGGGATCTACGAGCAGTACTTC. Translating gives CATSRGLAGGIYEQYF.

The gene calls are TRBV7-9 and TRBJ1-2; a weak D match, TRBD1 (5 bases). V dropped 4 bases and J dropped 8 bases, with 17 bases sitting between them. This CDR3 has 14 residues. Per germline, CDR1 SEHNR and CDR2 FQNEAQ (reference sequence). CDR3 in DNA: TGTGCCAGCAGCTCGCCGGGGGGGAAAGGAGGCTACACCTTC. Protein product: CASSSPGGKGGYTF.

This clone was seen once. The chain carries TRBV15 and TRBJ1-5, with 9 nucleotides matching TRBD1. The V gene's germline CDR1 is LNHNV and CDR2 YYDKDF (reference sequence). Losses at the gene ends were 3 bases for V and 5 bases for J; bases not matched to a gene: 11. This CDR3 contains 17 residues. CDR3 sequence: CATSRAIDRGLDQPQHF. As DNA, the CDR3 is TGTGCCACCAGCAGGGCGATCGACAGGGGGTTGGATCAGCCCCAGCATTTT.

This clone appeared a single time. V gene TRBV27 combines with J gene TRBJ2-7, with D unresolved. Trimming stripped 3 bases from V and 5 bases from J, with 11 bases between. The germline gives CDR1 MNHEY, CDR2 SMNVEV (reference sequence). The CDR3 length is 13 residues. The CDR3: CASSFRQVNEQYF. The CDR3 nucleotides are TGTGCCAGCAGTTTTCGGCAGGTTAACGAGCAGTACTTC.

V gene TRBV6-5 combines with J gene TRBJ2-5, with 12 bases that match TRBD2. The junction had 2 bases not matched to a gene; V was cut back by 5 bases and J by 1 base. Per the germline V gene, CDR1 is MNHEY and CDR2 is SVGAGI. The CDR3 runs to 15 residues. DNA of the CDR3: TGTGCCAGCAGTCTAGCGGGGGGGATCCAAGAGACCCAGTACTTC. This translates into CASSLAGGIQETQYF.

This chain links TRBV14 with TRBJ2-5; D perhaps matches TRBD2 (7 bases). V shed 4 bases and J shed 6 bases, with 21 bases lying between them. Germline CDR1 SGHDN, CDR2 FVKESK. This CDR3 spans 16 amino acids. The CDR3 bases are TGTGCCAGCAGCCCTCGGGGGCCGACTAGCTGGAAGACCCAGTACTTC. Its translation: CASSPRGPTSWKTQYF.

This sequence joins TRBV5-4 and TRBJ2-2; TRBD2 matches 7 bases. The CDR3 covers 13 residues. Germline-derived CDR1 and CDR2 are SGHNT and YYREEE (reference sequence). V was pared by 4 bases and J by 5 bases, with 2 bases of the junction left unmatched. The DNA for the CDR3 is TGTGCCAGCAGCCCGGGGGGTACCGGGGAGCTGTTTTTT. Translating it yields CASSPGGTGELFF.

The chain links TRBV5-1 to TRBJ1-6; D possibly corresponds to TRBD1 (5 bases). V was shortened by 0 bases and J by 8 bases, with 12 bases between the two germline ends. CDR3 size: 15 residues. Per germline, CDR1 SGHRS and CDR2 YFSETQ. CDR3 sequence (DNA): TGCGCCAGCAGCTTGGAGCCAGGGAGGGATTCACCCCTCCACTTT. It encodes CASSLEPGRDSPLHF.

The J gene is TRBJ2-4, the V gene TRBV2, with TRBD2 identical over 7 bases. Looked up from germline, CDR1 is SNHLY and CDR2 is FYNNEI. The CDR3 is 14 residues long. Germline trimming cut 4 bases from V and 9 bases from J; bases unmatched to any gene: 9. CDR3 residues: CASSGRGGGSIQYF. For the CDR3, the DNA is TGTGCCAGCAGTGGTCGCGGGGGTGGGAGCATTCAGTACTTC.

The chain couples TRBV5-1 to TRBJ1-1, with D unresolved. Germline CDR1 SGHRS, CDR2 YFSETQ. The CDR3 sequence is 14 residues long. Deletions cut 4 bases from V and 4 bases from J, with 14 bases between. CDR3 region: CASSKGDEGTEAFF. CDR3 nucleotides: TGCGCCAGCAGCAAGGGAGACGAGGGCACTGAAGCTTTCTTT.